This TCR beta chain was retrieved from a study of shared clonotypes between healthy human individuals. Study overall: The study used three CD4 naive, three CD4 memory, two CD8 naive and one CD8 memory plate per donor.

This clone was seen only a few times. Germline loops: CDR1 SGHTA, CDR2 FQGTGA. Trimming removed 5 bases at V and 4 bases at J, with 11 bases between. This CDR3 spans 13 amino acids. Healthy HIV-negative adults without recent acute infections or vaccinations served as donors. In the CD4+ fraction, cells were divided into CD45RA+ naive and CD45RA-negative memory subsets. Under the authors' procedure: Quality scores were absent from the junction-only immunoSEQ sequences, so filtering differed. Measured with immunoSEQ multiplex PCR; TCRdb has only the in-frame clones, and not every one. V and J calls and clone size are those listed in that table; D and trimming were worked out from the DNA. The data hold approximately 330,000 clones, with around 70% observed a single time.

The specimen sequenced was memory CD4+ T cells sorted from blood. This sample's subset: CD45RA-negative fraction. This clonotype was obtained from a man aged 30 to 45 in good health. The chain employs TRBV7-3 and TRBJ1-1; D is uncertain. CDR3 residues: CASSEGVATEAFF. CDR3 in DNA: TGTGCCAGCAGCGAAGGAGTTGCCACTGAAGCTTTCTTT.